This passage covers 18 T cell receptor beta chains from one sample sequenced in a study of blood T cell repertoires in COVID-19 (dated by TCRdb to 2019 to 2021). Preparation of the library involved the immunoSEQ multiplex PCR assay. TCRdb stores this immuneACCESS table with in-frame sequences only. Part of the clones is absent; in the studies checked, under half of the shortfall reflects unresolved V genes, and no reason is known for the rest. The sample profile shows more than 95,000 clones; about 90% of them were found once. The ten largest clonotypes hold about 3% of the sample. The specimen was peripheral blood. The receptors originated from a human donor in a cohort sampled during active COVID-19.

Here the CDR3 DNA reads TGTGCCAGTAGTCGGGGGGCAGGAGGATACGAGCAGTACTTC. Its protein is CASSRGAGGYEQYF. V and J are TRBV19 and TRBJ2-7, with D possibly being TRBD2 (7 bases). Germline assignment: CDR1 LNHDA and CDR2 SQIVND (reference sequence). The CDR3 is 14 amino acids. V lost 5 bases to trimming and J lost 4 bases, with 15 bases between them.

The rearrangement links TRBV5-1 to TRBJ1-4, with no clear D. CDR3 length: 15 amino acids. Trimming left V 1 base short and J 0 bases short, with 7 bases between. The germline V gene has CDR1 SGHRS and CDR2 YFSETQ. The CDR3, as DNA: TGCGCCAGCAGCTTGACAAGCGCAACTAATGAAAAACTGTTTTTT. Residues: CASSLTSATNEKLFF.

This clone was seen more than once but under ten times. The chain is built from TRBV7-9 and TRBJ2-1, with TRBD2 matching 14 bases. The ends lost 3 bases at V and 2 bases at J; junction bases unmatched: 6. The germline V gene encodes CDR1 SEHNR and CDR2 FQNEAQ (reference sequence). The CDR3 loop spans 18 amino acids. The CDR3 nucleotides are TGTGCCAGCAGCTTCGTCCCGGGACTAGCGGGAGCCTACAATGAGCAGTTCTTC. Amino acid sequence: CASSFVPGLAGAYNEQFF.

The chain couples TRBV28 to TRBJ1-5; D perhaps matches TRBD1 (5 bases). Between the trimmed V and J ends, which lost 7 bases and 1 base, there was a span of 20 bases. The CDR3 length is 17 residues. Germline values: CDR1 MDHEN, CDR2 SYDVKM. The CDR3 here is CASNHWTGGRSNQPQHF. The CDR3 nucleotides read TGTGCCAGCAACCACTGGACGGGGGGGAGGAGCAATCAGCCCCAGCATTTT.

As DNA, the CDR3 is TGTGCCTGGCAACTATTTCGGGGTGACGGCTATGGCTACACCTTC. Translated, it gives CAWQLFRGDGYGYTF. The chain combines TRBV30 with TRBJ1-2; D gene ambiguous. V lost 5 bases and J lost 4, with 20 bases in between. The CDR3 is made up of 15 amino acids. CDR1 and CDR2 from the germline V gene are GTSNPN and SVGIG (reference sequence).

This clone was seen more than once but under ten times. The gene calls are TRBV5-6 and TRBJ2-7, with TRBD1 matching over 9 bases. Germline lookup yields CDR1 SGHDT and CDR2 YYEEEE. The CDR3 loop spans 15 amino acids. After removal of 6 bases from V and 2 bases from J, the junction contained 9 bases not matched to a gene. CDR3: CASIIIGQGTYEQYF. DNA for the CDR3: TGTGCCAGCATAATAATAGGACAGGGGACCTACGAGCAGTACTTC.

The chain uses TRBV7-9 and TRBJ2-7; 8 bases agree with TRBD1. The V segment lost 4 bases and the J segment 6 bases; nucleotides outside the gene matches: 11. The CDR3 has 15 amino acids. From germline, CDR1 is SEHNR and CDR2 FQNEAQ (reference sequence). The DNA for the CDR3 is TGTGCCAGCAGCTCACTGGACAGGGTGATAGGCGAGCAGTACTTC. The encoded protein is CASSSLDRVIGEQYF. The complete variable domain, with remaining parts taken from reference TRBV7-9 and TRBJ2-7, reads DTGVSQNPRHKITKRGQNVTFRCDPISEHNRLYWYRQTLGQGPEFLTYFQNEAQLEKSRLLSDRFSAERPKGSFSTLEIQRTEQGDSAMYLCASSSLDRVIGEQYFGPGTRLTVT.

The chain uses TRBV5-5 and TRBJ2-7, with D perhaps TRBD2 (6 bases). Germline-derived CDR1 and CDR2 are SGHKS and YYEKEE (reference sequence). The CDR3 is 13 residues long. V lost 4 bases and J 4 bases, leaving 12 bases between the germline ends. The CDR3 nucleotides read TGTGCCAGCAGCCGGGACTCGAGATACGAGCAGTACTTC. Its protein is CASSRDSRYEQYF.

V is TRBV15 and J is TRBJ1-4; D perhaps matches TRBD1 (5 bases). The V end lost 0 bases, the J end lost 4 bases, and 12 bases lay between the germline ends. CDR1 and CDR2 (germline): LNHNV, YYDKDF (reference sequence). The CDR3 sequence is 16 residues long. The CDR3 DNA reads TGTGCCACCAGCAGAGACGGGAGGGGCCTTAATGAAAAACTGTTTTTT. This encodes CATSRDGRGLNEKLFF.

V gene TRBV11-3 combines with J gene TRBJ2-3, with a possible D match to TRBD2 (5 bases). The length of the CDR3 is 13 residues. V lost 1 base, J lost 6 bases, and 8 bases lay in between. From germline, CDR1 is SGHNT and CDR2 YENEEA. The CDR3 sequence: CASSLGEPDTQYF. The CDR3 region has the DNA TGTGCCAGCAGCTTAGGGGAGCCCGATACGCAGTATTTT.

The rearrangement joins TRBV7-2 to TRBJ2-7, with TRBD2 matching 8 bases. With 3 bases clipped from V and 7 bases from J, the junction kept 8 bases outside the gene matches. Germline V gene sequence: CDR1 SGHTA, CDR2 FQGNSA. There are 14 residues in the CDR3. The DNA of the CDR3 is TGTGCCAGCAGCTTCGGCGTTAGCGGGACAGAGCAGTACTTC. It specifies CASSFGVSGTEQYF.

In DNA, the CDR3 is TGTGCCACCAGCAGAGATCGGGCTAGCGATAGCTACACAGATACGCAGTATTTT. As protein: CATSRDRASDSYTDTQYF. The chain joins TRBV15 to TRBJ2-3, with D maybe TRBD2 (6 bases). The CDR3 sequence is 18 residues long. The germline gives CDR1 LNHNV, CDR2 YYDKDF (reference sequence). V was cut by 0 bases and J by 2 bases, with 18 bases left in between. The variable domain in full, completed from reference TRBV15 and TRBJ2-3, reads DAMVIQNPRYQVTQFGKPVTLSCSQTLNHNVMYWYQQKSSQAPKLLFHYYDKDFNNEADTPDNFQSRRPNTSFCFLDIRSPGLGDTAMYLCATSRDRASDSYTDTQYFGPGTRLTVL.

The CDR3 sequence: CSVATGGLEKLFF. The CDR3 region has the DNA TGCAGCGTTGCGACAGGGGGTTTGGAAAAACTGTTTTTT. This chain links TRBV29-1 with TRBJ1-4; TRBD1 matches 9 bases. V shed 4 bases and J 8 bases; nucleotides not matched to a gene: 5. This CDR3 comprises 13 residues. CDR1 and CDR2 (germline): SQVTM, ANQGSEA.

The V call is TRBV14, the J call TRBJ1-1, with 8 bases fitting TRBD1. Germline V gene sequence: CDR1 SGHDN, CDR2 FVKESK. This CDR3 contains 16 residues. With V trimmed by 0 bases and J by 5 bases, 8 bases remained unmatched. CDR3 nucleotides: TGTGCCAGCAGCCAAGATGCGGGACAGGTAATGACTGAAGCTTTCTTT. Protein sequence: CASSQDAGQVMTEAFF.

J is TRBJ1-5 and V is TRBV6-6, with 7 bases fitting TRBD1. Germline lookup yields CDR1 MNHNY and CDR2 SVGAGI (reference sequence). CDR3 size: 14 residues. J lost 4 bases, V lost 5 bases, and 5 bases had no gene match. CDR3 DNA: TGTGCCAGCAGTAGACAGGGACAAAATCAGCCCCAGCATTTT. It translates to CASSRQGQNQPQHF.

The chain employs TRBV24-1 and TRBJ2-7; 10 bases align to TRBD1. The ends lost 9 bases at V and 4 bases at J; junction bases unmatched: 11. The length of the CDR3 is 15 residues. Germline V gene lookup returns CDR1 KGHDR and CDR2 SFDVKD. The CDR3 region is CATAGAGTGVYEQYF. The CDR3 DNA is TGTGCCACCGCAGGAGCCGGGACAGGGGTGTACGAGCAGTACTTC.

V and J are TRBV19 and TRBJ2-2; tentative D call: TRBD2 (5 bases). The CDR3 is 14 residues long. Per germline, CDR1 LNHDA and CDR2 SQIVND (reference sequence). V was clipped by 5 bases and J by 2 bases, with 9 bases between them. The CDR3 here is CASSPSRNTGELFF. The CDR3 region has the DNA TGTGCCAGTAGTCCTAGCCGCAACACCGGGGAGCTGTTTTTT.

V gene TRBV19 combines with J gene TRBJ2-5; D possibly corresponds to TRBD1 (8 bases). CDR1 and CDR2 (germline): LNHDA, SQIVND (reference sequence). This CDR3 spans 15 amino acids. Trimming took 4 bases from V and 3 from J, leaving 15 bases between them. CDR3 DNA sequence: TGTGCCAGTAGTAAAAGTACAGGGGGGGAAGAGACCCAGTACTTC. Translated: CASSKSTGGEETQYF. Together with reference TRBV19 and TRBJ2-5, the CDR3 gives the full variable domain: DGGITQSPKYLFRKEGQNVTLSCEQNLNHDAMYWYRQDPGQGLRLIYYSQIVNDFQKGDIAEGYSVSREKKESFPLTVTSAQKNPTAFYLCASSKSTGGEETQYFGPGTRLLVL.